These T cell receptor beta chains were read from a single sample in a study of vaccination effects on CD4 cells after COVID-19. Clones were read by immunoSEQ multiplex PCR, and TCRdb kept only the in-frame ones, dropping some. This table holds under 35,000 clones, under 80% found once. Antigens of these TCRs are unknown. The sequences come from CD4+ T cells from PBMCs cultured with a peptide pool, collected before COVID-19 vaccination. These receptor sequences come from a human donor who had a prior SARS-CoV-2 infection. Both conserved end residues are part of each CDR3. D genes are given only for firm matches. Where a row states a size, it is once, few, many or the class of an expanded clone; other rows omit it.

length: 12
D: TRBD2
J: TRBJ2-3
V: TRBV11-3
size: NA
CDR3: CASSLGGDTQYF
DNA: TGTGCCAGCAGCTTGGGAGGGGATACGCAGTATTTT

length: 13
D: NA
J: TRBJ1-1
V: TRBV7-2
size: NA
CDR3: CASSQVVDTEAFF
DNA: TGTGCCAGCAGCCAAGTCGTAGACACTGAAGCTTTCTTT

length: 12
D: NA
J: TRBJ2-5
V: TRBV3-1/TRBV3-2
size: NA
CDR3: CASSHLQETQYF
DNA: TGTGCCAGCAGCCACCTCCAAGAGACCCAGTACTTC

length: 15
D: NA
J: TRBJ1-1
V: TRBV4-2
size: NA
CDR3: CASSQEWAMNTEAFF
DNA: TGTGCCAGCAGCCAAGAGTGGGCTATGAACACTGAAGCTTTCTTT

length: 15
D: TRBD1
J: TRBJ1-1
V: TRBV7-9
size: few
CDR3: CASSPGQGAATEAFF
DNA: TGTGCCAGCAGCCCCGGACAGGGGGCGGCCACTGAAGCTTTCTTT

length: 17
D: NA
J: TRBJ1-6
V: TRBV28
size: NA
CDR3: CASSLWGGAGRNSPLHF
DNA: TGTGCCAGCAGTTTGTGGGGGGGGGCGGGGCGGAATTCACCCCTCCACTTT

length: 16
D: TRBD1
J: TRBJ1-6
V: TRBV5-1
size: few
CDR3: CASSLAGDRGGSPLHF
DNA: TGCGCCAGCAGCTTGGCCGGGGACAGGGGCGGCTCACCCCTCCACTTT

length: 12
D: NA
J: TRBJ2-7
V: TRBV12-3/TRBV12-4
size: NA
CDR3: CASRWISGEQYF
DNA: TGTGCCAGCAGGTGGATTTCAGGGGAGCAGTACTTC

length: 12
D: NA
J: TRBJ2-5
V: TRBV10-3
size: NA
CDR3: CAISDRQETQYF
DNA: TGTGCCATCAGTGACAGACAAGAGACCCAGTACTTC

length: 12
D: NA
J: TRBJ1-2
V: TRBV28
size: few
CDR3: CASSLRLYGYTF
DNA: TGTGCCAGCAGTTTAAGGCTCTATGGCTACACCTTC

length: 18
D: NA
J: TRBJ2-3
V: TRBV11-2
size: NA
CDR3: CASSLVQWPIESTDTQYF
DNA: TGTGCCAGCAGCTTAGTTCAGTGGCCCATCGAGTCAACAGATACGCAGTATTTT

length: 20
D: TRBD2
J: TRBJ2-3
V: TRBV9
size: once
CDR3: CASSVGGGLAGEKYTDTQYF
DNA: TGTGCCAGCAGCGTAGGTGGCGGACTAGCGGGGGAGAAGTACACAGATACGCAGTATTTT

length: 15
D: NA
J: TRBJ1-4
V: TRBV11-2
size: NA
CDR3: CASSFNGISEEKLFF
DNA: TGTGCCAGCAGCTTTAACGGTATCTCGGAAGAAAAACTGTTTTTT

length: 15
D: TRBD2
J: TRBJ2-5
V: TRBV4-2
size: NA
CDR3: CASSQEVLASETQYF
DNA: TGTGCCAGCAGCCAAGAAGTACTAGCGTCGGAGACCCAGTACTTC

length: 16
D: NA
J: TRBJ2-2
V: TRBV4-3
size: NA
CDR3: CASSQVPPGLGEELFF
DNA: TGCGCCAGCAGCCAGGTCCCTCCCGGGCTAGGGGAGGAGCTGTTTTTT

length: 15
D: NA
J: TRBJ1-4
V: TRBV19
size: few
CDR3: CASSIIGHLNEKLFF
DNA: TGTGCCAGTAGTATAATTGGACACCTTAATGAAAAACTGTTTTTT

length: 17
D: NA
J: TRBJ1-3
V: TRBV5-6
size: few
CDR3: CASSLVGALSSGNTIYF
DNA: TGTGCCAGCAGCTTGGTAGGGGCCCTTTCTTCTGGAAACACCATATATTTT

length: 14
D: TRBD2
J: TRBJ2-1
V: TRBV11-3
size: NA
CDR3: CASSLGGSYNEQFF
DNA: TGTGCCAGCAGCTTAGGCGGGAGCTACAATGAGCAGTTCTTC

length: 13
D: TRBD1
J: TRBJ1-1
V: TRBV5-1
size: NA
CDR3: CASSSTGNAEAFF
DNA: TGCGCCAGCAGCTCGACAGGGAACGCTGAAGCTTTCTTT

length: 13
D: TRBD1
J: TRBJ1-4
V: TRBV6-5
size: once
CDR3: CAILDRANEKLFF
DNA: TGTGCCATTCTGGACAGGGCTAATGAAAAACTGTTTTTT

length: 14
D: NA
J: TRBJ2-7
V: TRBV21-1
size: NA
CDR3: CASSAPEDTYEQYF
DNA: TGTGCCAGCAGCGCCCCGGAGGACACCTACGAGCAGTACTTC

length: 16
D: TRBD1
J: TRBJ1-1
V: TRBV10-3
size: NA
CDR3: CAIRPIRTGRNTEAFF
DNA: TGTGCCATCAGACCGATAAGGACAGGGAGGAACACTGAAGCTTTCTTT

length: 11
D: NA
J: TRBJ1-2
V: TRBV12-3/TRBV12-4
size: few
CDR3: CASSFDVGYTF
DNA: TGTGCCAGCAGTTTTGATGTAGGCTACACCTTC

length: 15
D: TRBD1
J: TRBJ2-3
V: TRBV24-1
size: NA
CDR3: CATSDGTGNTDTQYF
DNA: TGTGCCACCAGTGATGGGACAGGGAACACAGATACGCAGTATTTT

length: 15
D: TRBD1
J: TRBJ1-1
V: TRBV2
size: NA
CDR3: CASTANSFRGTEAFF
DNA: TGTGCCAGCACCGCAAATTCCTTCAGGGGGACTGAAGCTTTCTTT

length: 15
D: TRBD1
J: TRBJ2-5
V: TRBV5-1
size: NA
CDR3: CASSLGGQYQETQYF
DNA: TGCGCCAGCAGCTTGGGGGGACAGTACCAAGAGACCCAGTACTTC